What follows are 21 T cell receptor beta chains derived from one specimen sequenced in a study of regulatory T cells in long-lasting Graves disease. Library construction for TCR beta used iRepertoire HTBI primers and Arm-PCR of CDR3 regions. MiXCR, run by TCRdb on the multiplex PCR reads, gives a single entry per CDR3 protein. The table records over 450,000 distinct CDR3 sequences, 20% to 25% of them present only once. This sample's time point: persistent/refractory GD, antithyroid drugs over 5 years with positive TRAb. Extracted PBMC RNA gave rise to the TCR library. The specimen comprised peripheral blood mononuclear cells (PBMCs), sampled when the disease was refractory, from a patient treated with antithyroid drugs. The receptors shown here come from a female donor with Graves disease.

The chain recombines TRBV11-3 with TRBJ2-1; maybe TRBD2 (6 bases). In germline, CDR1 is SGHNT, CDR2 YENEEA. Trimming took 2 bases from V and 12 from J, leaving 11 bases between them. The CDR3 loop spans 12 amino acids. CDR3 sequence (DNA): TGTGCCAGCAGCTTAAATAGCGGAGGGCAGTTCTTC. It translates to CASSLNSGGQFF.

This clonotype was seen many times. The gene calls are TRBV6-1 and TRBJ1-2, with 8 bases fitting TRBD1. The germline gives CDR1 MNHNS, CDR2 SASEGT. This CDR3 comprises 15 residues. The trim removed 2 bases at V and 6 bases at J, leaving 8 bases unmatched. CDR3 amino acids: CASSELDRGGDGYTF. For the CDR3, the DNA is TGTGCCAGCAGTGAATTAGACAGGGGAGGGGATGGCTACACCTTC.

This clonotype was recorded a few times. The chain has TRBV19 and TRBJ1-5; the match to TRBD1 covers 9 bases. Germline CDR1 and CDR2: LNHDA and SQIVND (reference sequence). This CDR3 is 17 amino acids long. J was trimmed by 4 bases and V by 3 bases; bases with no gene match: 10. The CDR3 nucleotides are TGTGCCAGTAGTATGTCGAGAGGGGACAGGGATAATCAGCCCCAGCATTTT. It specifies CASSMSRGDRDNQPQHF.

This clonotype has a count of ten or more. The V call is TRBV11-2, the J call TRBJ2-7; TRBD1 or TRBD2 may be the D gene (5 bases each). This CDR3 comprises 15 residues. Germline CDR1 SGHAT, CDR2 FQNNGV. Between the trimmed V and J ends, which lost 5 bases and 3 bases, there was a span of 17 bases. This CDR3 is CASSHPGKGLYEQYF. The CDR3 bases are TGTGCCAGCAGCCATCCCGGGAAGGGGCTCTACGAGCAGTACTTC.

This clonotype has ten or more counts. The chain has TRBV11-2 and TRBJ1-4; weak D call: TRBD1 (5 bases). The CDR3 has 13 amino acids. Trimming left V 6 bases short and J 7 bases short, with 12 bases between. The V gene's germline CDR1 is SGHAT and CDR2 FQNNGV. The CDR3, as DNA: TGTGCCAGCAGTTCCCTGAGGGGTGAAAAACTGTTTTTT. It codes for CASSSLRGEKLFF.

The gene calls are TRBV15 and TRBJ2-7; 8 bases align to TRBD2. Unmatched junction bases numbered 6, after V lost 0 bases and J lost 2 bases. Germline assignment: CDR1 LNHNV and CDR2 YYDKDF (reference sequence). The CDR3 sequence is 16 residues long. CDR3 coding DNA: TGTGCCACCAGCAGAGATTCTAGCGGGTCAACCTACGAGCAGTACTTC. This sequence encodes CATSRDSSGSTYEQYF.

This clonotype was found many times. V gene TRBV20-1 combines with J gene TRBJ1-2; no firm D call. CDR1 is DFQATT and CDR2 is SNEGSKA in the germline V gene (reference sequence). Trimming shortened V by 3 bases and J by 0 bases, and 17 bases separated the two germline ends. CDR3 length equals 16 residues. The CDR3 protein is CSARGDTQPPNYGYTF. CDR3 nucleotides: TGCAGTGCTAGGGGTGACACACAACCCCCTAACTATGGCTACACCTTC.

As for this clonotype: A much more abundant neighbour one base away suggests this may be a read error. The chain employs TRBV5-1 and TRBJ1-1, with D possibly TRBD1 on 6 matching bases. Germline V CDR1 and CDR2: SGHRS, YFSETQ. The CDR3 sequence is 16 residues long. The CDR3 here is CVSSPRGGQGYTEAFF. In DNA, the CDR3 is TGCGTCAGCAGCCCCCGGGGGGGGCAAGGGTACACTGAAGCTTTCTTT.

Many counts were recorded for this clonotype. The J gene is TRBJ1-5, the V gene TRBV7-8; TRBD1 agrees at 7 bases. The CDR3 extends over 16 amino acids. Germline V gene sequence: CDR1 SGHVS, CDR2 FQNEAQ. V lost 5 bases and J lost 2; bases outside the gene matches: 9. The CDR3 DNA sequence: TGTGCCAGCAGCCGTCAGAACAGGGGAGGCAATCAGCCCCAGCATTTT. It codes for CASSRQNRGGNQPQHF.

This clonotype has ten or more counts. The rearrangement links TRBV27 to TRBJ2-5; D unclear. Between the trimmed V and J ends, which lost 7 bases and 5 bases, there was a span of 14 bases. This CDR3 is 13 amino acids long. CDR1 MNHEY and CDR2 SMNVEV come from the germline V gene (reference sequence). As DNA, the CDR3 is TGTGCCAGCAAAGCCCGGGCTTACGAGACCCAGTACTTC. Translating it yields CASKARAYETQYF.

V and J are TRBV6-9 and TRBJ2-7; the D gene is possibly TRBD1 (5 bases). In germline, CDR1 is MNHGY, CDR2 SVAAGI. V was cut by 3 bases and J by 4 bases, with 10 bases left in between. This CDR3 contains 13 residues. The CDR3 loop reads CASSYRQYYEQYF. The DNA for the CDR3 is TGTGCCAGCAGTTACCGACAGTATTACGAGCAGTACTTC.

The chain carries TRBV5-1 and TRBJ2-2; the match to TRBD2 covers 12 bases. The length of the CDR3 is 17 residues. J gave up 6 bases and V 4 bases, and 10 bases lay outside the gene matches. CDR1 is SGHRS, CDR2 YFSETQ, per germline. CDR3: CASSGTSGGSGAGELFF. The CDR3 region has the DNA TGCGCCAGCAGCGGAACTAGCGGGGGGTCCGGGGCCGGGGAGCTGTTTTTT.

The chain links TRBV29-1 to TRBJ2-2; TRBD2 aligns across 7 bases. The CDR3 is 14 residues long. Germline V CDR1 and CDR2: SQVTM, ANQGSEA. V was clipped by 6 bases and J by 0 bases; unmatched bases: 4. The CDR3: CSVSGATNTGELFF. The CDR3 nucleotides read TGCAGCGTAAGCGGGGCAACGAACACCGGGGAGCTGTTTTTT.

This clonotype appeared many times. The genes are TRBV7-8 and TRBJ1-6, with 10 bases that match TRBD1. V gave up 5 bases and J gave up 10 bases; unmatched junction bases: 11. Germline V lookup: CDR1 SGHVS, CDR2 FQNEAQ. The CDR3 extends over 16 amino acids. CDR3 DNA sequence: TGTGCCAGCAGCCCGGGACAGGGGTTCGTCGGGTCACCCCTCCACTTT. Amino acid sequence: CASSPGQGFVGSPLHF.

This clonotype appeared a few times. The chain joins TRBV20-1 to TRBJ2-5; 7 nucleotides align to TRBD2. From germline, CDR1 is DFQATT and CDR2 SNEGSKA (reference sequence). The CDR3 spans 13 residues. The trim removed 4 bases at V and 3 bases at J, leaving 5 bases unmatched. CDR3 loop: CSAISAGEETQYF. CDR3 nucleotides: TGCAGTGCTATATCTGCGGGGGAAGAGACCCAGTACTTC.

The CDR3, as DNA: TGTGCCAGCAGTTACTCACGGGAGCACTCCTATAATTCACCCCTCCACTTT. Translated, it gives CASSYSREHSYNSPLHF. This chain joins TRBV6-2 or TRBV6-3 and TRBJ1-6; D call uncertain. The CDR3 runs 17 residues. Trimming removed 0 bases at V and 0 bases at J, with 9 bases between. Germline CDR1 MNHEY, CDR2 SVGEGT.

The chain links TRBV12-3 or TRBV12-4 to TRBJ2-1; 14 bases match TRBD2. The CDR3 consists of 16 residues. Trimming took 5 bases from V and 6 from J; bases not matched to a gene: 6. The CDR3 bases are TGTGCCAGCAGTCCTTGGACTAGCGGGGGGCCCAATGAGCAGTTCTTC. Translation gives CASSPWTSGGPNEQFF.

CDR3 sequence: CASSLFGGTGVYEQYF. CDR3 coding DNA: TGTGCCAGCAGCTTATTCGGAGGGACTGGCGTCTACGAGCAGTACTTC. The genes are TRBV11-3 and TRBJ2-7, with D tentatively TRBD2 (6 bases). CDR3 length equals 16 residues. V shed 2 bases and J shed 3 bases, with 17 bases lying between them. Germline loops: CDR1 SGHNT, CDR2 YENEEA.

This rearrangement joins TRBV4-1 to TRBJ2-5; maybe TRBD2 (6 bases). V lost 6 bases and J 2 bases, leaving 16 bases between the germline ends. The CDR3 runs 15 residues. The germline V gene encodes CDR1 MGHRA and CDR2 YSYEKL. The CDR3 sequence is CASRQTGTSQETQYF. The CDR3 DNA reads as TGCGCCAGCAGACAGACCGGGACTTCACAAGAGACCCAGTACTTC.

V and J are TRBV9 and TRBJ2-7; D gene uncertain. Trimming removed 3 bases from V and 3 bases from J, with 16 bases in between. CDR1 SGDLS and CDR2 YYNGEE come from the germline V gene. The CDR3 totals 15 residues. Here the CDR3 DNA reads TGTGCCAGCAGCGCCAGTGGGCAGGCTGGCTACGAGCAGTACTTC. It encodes CASSASGQAGYEQYF. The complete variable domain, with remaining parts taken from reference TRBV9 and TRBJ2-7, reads DSGVTQTPKHLITATGQRVTLRCSPRSGDLSVYWYQQSLDQGLQFLIQYYNGEERAKGNILERFSAQQFPDLHSELNLSSLELGDSALYFCASSASGQAGYEQYFGPGTRLTVT.

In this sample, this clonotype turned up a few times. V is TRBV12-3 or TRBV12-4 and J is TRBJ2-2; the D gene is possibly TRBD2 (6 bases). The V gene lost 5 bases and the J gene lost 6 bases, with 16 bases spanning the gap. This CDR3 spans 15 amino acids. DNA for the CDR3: TGTGCCAGCAGTGAAAACGGGGGATGGGCCGGGGAGCTGTTTTTT. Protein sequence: CASSENGGWAGELFF.